Listed below are T cell receptor beta chains from one sample, sequenced in a study of blood T cells in healthy people across ages. TCRdb re-analysed the 5' RACE reads in MiXCR, keeping a single row per CDR3 protein. The sample lists roughly 1,500,000 distinct CDR3 sequences, about 31% occurring once. The specimen sequenced was blood. These receptors all come from a woman younger than 45 in good health. CDR3s include the opening cysteine and the closing phenylalanine or tryptophan. The D gene is left open where the match is weak. Rows give clone size only sometimes, using once, few, many, or a class for an expanded clone.

>TRBV29-1|NA|many|TRBJ2-1
TGCAGCGTTGAAGATCGAAGGAGGGCCTACAATGAGCAGTTCTTC
CSVEDRRRAYNEQFF
>TRBV6-5|NA|many|TRBJ1-2
TGTGCCAGCAGCCGGGGCGGGTATGGCTACACCTTC
CASSRGGYGYTF
>TRBV20-1|NA|NA|TRBJ1-2
TGCAGTGCTAGAGGTATCAATGCAGGCTATGGCTACACCTTC
CSARGINAGYGYTF
>TRBV18|NA|NA|TRBJ2-7
TGTGCCAGCTCACCACGAATGGACTACGAGCAGTACTTC
CASSPRMDYEQYF
>TRBV4-1|NA|few|TRBJ1-4
TGCGCCAGCAGCCAAGACTTGAGCGCCGCTAATGAAAAACTGTTTTTT
CASSQDLSAANEKLFF
>TRBV11-2|NA|NA|TRBJ2-3
TGTACCAGCAGCTTAGAGGAGGGCTCAGCTACGCAGTATTTT
CTSSLEEGSATQYF
>TRBV9|TRBD2|few|TRBJ2-2
TGTGCCAGCAGCCCCCCGACTAGCGGGAGAGTGAAGCTGTTTTTT
CASSPPTSGRVKLFF
>TRBV20-1|NA|NA|TRBJ2-5
TGCAGTGCTCCCCGGGGGGCGAAAGAGACCCAGTACTTC
CSAPRGAKETQYF
>TRBV5-1|NA|many|TRBJ2-5
TGCGCCAGCAGCTTGGGGTCCGGGACCCCCGCCGGGGAGACCCAGTACTTC
CASSLGSGTPAGETQYF
>TRBV29-1|NA|few|TRBJ2-2
TGCAGCGTTGGGAGGAGGGGTGGCGGGGAGCTGTTTTTT
CSVGRRGGGELFF
>TRBV27|NA|NA|TRBJ1-2
TGTGCCAGCAGTTTTGGCAGGGCCAACTATGGCTACACCTTC
CASSFGRANYGYTF
>TRBV10-3|NA|NA|TRBJ2-1
TGTGCCATCAGTGCCCTGAGGGGCCTACCGTACAATGAGCAGTTCTTC
CAISALRGLPYNEQFF
>TRBV6-5|NA|many|TRBJ2-7
TGTGCCAGCAGGGCAGGCCCCTACGAGCAGTACTTC
CASRAGPYEQYF
>TRBV3-1|TRBD2|few|TRBJ2-1
TGTGCCAGCAGCCAAGGGACTAGAGGGAATGAGCAGTTCTTC
CASSQGTRGNEQFF
>TRBV6-5|NA|NA|TRBJ2-1
TGTGCCAGCAGTTACTCTAGGGGGGGGACATATGAGCAGTTCTTC
CASSYSRGGTYEQFF
>TRBV5-1|TRBD2|NA|TRBJ2-1
TGCGCCAGCAGCGAAAGAGGGGCTAGCGGGAGATACAATGAGCAGTTCTTC
CASSERGASGRYNEQFF
>TRBV5-1|TRBD1|few|TRBJ2-6
TGCGCCAGCAGGGCCGGGACAGGGGTTAGCTCTGGGGCCAACGTCCTGACTTTC
CASRAGTGVSSGANVLTF
>TRBV3-1|TRBD2|few|TRBJ2-7
TGTGCCAGCAGCCAAGAGGCCGCCGGACTAGCGTCCTACGAGCAGTACTTC
CASSQEAAGLASYEQYF
>TRBV10-3|NA|NA|TRBJ1-1
TGTGCCATCAGTCAGGGGAAGAGTGCTGAAGCTTTCTTT
CAISQGKSAEAFF
>TRBV27|TRBD2|few|TRBJ2-5
TGTGCCAGCAGCCCCGGGACTAGCGGGAAAAGAGAGACCCAGTACTTC
CASSPGTSGKRETQYF
>TRBV5-5|TRBD1|few|TRBJ2-3
TGTGCCAGCAGCCAAGGACAGGGACCAGATACGCAGTATTTT
CASSQGQGPDTQYF
>TRBV6-2/TRBV6-3|NA|few|TRBJ2-7
TGTGCCAGCAGTTACTTACCTATCGGGACGATCCTTTACGAGCAGTACTTC
CASSYLPIGTILYEQYF
>TRBV5-1|NA|NA|TRBJ2-1
TGCGCCAGCAGCTCGCAGAATCGCCAATACAATGAGCAGTTCTTC
CASSSQNRQYNEQFF
>TRBV20-1|NA|NA|TRBJ2-1
TGCAGTGCCCTCACTCCGAGGGGGGAGGGGAATGAGCGGTTCTTC
CSALTPRGEGNERFF
>TRBV29-1|TRBD1|few|TRBJ2-7
TGCAGCGTTGTCTGGGGCAGGGGGAAATACGAGCAGTACTTC
CSVVWGRGKYEQYF
>TRBV3-1|NA|NA|TRBJ2-3
TGTGCCAGCAGCCAAGGGTCCTTATTCATGCAGTATTTT
CASSQGSLFMQYF
>TRBV6-2/TRBV6-3|NA|NA|TRBJ1-1
TGTGCCAGCAGTTACTCTTCGGGTGGAGCTTTCTTT
CASSYSSGGAFF
>TRBV30|NA|NA|TRBJ1-2
TGTGCCTGCTGGGACGGAGACTATGGCTACACCTTC
CACWDGDYGYTF
>TRBV7-3|NA|NA|TRBJ2-1
TGTGCCAGCAGCTTAACCCGGCAGGGGCCGTACAATGAGCAGTTCTTC
CASSLTRQGPYNEQFF
>TRBV5-6|NA|few|TRBJ1-2
TGTGCCAGCAGCAGAACGGGACGGAACTATGGCTACACCTTC
CASSRTGRNYGYTF
>TRBV20-1|NA|NA|TRBJ2-2
TGCAGTGCTAGTCTTTTCGCGGGGACCGGGGAGCTGTTTTTT
CSASLFAGTGELFF
>TRBV29-1|NA|many|TRBJ2-7
TGCAGCGTGAAGGAGCCACTAGGGGAATACGAGCAGTACTTC
CSVKEPLGEYEQYF
>TRBV15|NA|few|TRBJ2-5
TGTGCCACCAGCAGCCGGACAGGACTACAAGAGACCCAGTACTTC
CATSSRTGLQETQYF